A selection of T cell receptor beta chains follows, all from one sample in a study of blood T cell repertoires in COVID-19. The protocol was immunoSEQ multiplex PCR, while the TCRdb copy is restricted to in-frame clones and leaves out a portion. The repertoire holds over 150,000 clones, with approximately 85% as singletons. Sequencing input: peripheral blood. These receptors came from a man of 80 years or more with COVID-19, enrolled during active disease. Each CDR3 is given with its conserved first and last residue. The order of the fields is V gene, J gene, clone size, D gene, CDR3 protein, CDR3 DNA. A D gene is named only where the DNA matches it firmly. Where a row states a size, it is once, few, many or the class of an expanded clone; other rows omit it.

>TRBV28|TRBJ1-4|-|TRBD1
CASSSLTGFNEKLFF
TGTGCCAGCAGTTCCTTGACAGGGTTTAATGAAAAACTGTTTTTT
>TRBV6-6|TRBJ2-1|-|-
CASSSLTPVDNEQFF
TGTGCCAGCAGTTCCCTAACCCCGGTAGACAATGAGCAGTTCTTC
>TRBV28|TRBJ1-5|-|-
CASSLPGNSNQPQHF
TGTGCCAGCAGTTTACCAGGGAATAGCAATCAGCCCCAGCATTTT
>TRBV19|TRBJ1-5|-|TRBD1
CASSSPGGNQPQHF
TGTGCCAGTAGTTCTCCAGGGGGGAATCAGCCCCAGCATTTT
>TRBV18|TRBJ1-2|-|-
CASSPGMSGREGGYTF
TGTGCCAGCTCACCAGGCATGTCGGGCAGGGAAGGAGGCTACACCTTC
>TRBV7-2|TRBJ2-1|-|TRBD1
CASSLRALGTAQHNEQFF
TGTGCCAGCAGCTTAAGGGCCCTCGGGACAGCACAACACAATGAGCAGTTCTTC
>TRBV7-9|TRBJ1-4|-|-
CASSLAAGEKLFF
TGTGCCAGCAGCTTAGCGGCAGGGGAAAAACTGTTTTTT
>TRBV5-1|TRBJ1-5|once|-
CASSLGPINQPQHF
TGCGCCAGCAGCTTGGGGCCGATCAATCAGCCCCAGCATTTT
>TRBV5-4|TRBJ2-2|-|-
CASSLRQRAGELFF
TGTGCCAGCAGCTTGCGCCAACGCGCCGGGGAGCTGTTTTTT
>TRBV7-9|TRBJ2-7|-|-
CASSLGQGSSYEQYF
TGTGCCAGCAGCTTAGGTCAGGGGAGCTCCTACGAGCAGTACTTC
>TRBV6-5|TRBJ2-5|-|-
CASSPQGSRETQYF
TGTGCCAGCAGTCCTCAGGGGTCCCGAGAGACCCAGTACTTC
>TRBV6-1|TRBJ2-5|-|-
CASSEGASETQYF
TGTGCCAGCAGTGAGGGGGCGAGTGAGACCCAGTACTTC
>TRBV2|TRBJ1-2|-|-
CASSVETLDGYTF
TGTGCCAGCAGTGTGGAGACTTTGGATGGCTACACCTTC
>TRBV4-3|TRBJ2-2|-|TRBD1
CASSLGGAGNTGELFF
TGCGCCAGCAGCCTAGGGGGCGCGGGGAACACCGGGGAGCTGTTTTTT
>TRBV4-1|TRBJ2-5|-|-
CASSQATGRGETQYF
TGCGCCAGCAGCCAAGCTACCGGACGGGGGGAGACCCAGTACTTC
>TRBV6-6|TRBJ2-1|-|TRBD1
CASSYRGQYNEQFF
TGTGCCAGCAGTTACCGGGGACAGTACAATGAGCAGTTCTTC
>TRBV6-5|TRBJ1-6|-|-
CAVRQVGYNSPLHF
TGTGCCGTACGACAGGTCGGTTATAATTCACCCCTCCACTTT
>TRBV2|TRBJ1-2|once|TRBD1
CASRVTWTGLGYTF
TGTGCCAGCAGGGTGACATGGACAGGGTTGGGCTACACCTTC
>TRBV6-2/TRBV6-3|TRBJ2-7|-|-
CASSYVRGAVGEQYF
TGTGCCAGCAGTTACGTCAGGGGAGCAGTGGGCGAGCAGTACTTC
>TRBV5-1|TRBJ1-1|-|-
CASSPQGNTEAFF
TGCGCCAGCAGCCCACAGGGGAACACTGAAGCTTTCTTT
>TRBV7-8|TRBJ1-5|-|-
CASSSGVGQPQHF
TGTGCCAGCAGCTCAGGGGTAGGGCAGCCCCAGCATTTT
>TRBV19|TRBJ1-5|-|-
CASWGRLDQPQHF
TGTGCCTCTTGGGGGCGGTTGGATCAGCCCCAGCATTTT
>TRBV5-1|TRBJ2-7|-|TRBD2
CASSLAGSEQYF
TGCGCCAGCAGCTTAGCGGGGAGCGAGCAGTACTTC
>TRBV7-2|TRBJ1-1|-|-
CASRKQAGSTEAFF
TGTGCCAGCAGAAAACAGGCGGGGAGCACTGAAGCTTTCTTT
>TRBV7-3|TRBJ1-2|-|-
CASSLGAHTLDGYTF
TGTGCCAGCAGCTTAGGGGCTCACACCCTTGATGGCTACACCTTC
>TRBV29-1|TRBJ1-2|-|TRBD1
CSVGGQGVGYTF
TGCAGCGTTGGGGGACAGGGTGTCGGCTACACCTTC
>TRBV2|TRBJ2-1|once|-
CASSDRTYYNEQFF
TGTGCCAGCAGCGACCGGACATATTACAATGAGCAGTTCTTC
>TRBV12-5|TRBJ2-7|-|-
CASGRGGYEQYF
TGTGCTAGTGGCCGAGGGGGTTACGAGCAGTACTTC
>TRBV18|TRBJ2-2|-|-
CASSPGTANTGELFF
TGTGCCAGCTCACCAGGAACAGCGAACACCGGGGAGCTGTTTTTT
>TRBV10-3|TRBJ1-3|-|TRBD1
CAISVGTGGNTIYF
TGTGCCATCAGCGTAGGGACAGGGGGAAACACCATATATTTT
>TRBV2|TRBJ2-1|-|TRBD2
CASRKSGVHNEQFF
TGTGCCAGCAGGAAAAGCGGGGTCCACAATGAGCAGTTCTTC
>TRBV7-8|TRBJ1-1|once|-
CASSLALRLASNTEAFF
TGTGCCAGCAGCTTAGCTCTCAGACTGGCCAGCAACACTGAAGCTTTCTTT
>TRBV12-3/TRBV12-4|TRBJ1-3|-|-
CASGRGSGNTIYF
TGTGCCAGCGGGAGGGGGTCTGGAAACACCATATATTTT
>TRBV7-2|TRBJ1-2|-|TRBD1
CASSFGQANYGYTF
TGTGCCAGCAGCTTTGGACAGGCTAACTATGGCTACACCTTC
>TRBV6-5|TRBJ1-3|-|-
CASTSGNTIYF
TGTGCCAGCACGTCTGGAAACACCATATATTTT
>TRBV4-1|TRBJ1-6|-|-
CASSPTGASSYNSPLHF
TGCGCCAGCAGCCCTACAGGCGCAAGCTCCTATAATTCACCCCTCCACTTT
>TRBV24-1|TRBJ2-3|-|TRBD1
CATSDHRDRESDTQYF
TGTGCCACCAGTGACCACCGGGACAGGGAGTCAGATACGCAGTATTTT
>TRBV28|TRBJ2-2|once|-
CASRATGNTGELFF
TGTGCCAGCAGGGCCACAGGGAACACCGGGGAGCTGTTTTTT
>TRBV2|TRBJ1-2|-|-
CASSEETGFAGYTF
TGTGCCAGCAGTGAAGAAACAGGCTTCGCAGGCTACACCTTC
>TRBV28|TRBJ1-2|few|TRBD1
CASSDRGNYGYTF
TGTGCCAGCAGCGACAGGGGGAACTATGGCTACACCTTC
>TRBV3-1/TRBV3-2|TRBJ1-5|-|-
CASSPSGNQPQHF
TGTGCCAGCAGCCCCAGCGGAAATCAGCCCCAGCATTTT
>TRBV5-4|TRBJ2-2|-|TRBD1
CASSPTGANTGELFF
TGTGCCAGCAGTCCGACAGGGGCGAACACCGGGGAGCTGTTTTTT